Sequencing of this T cell receptor beta chain was carried out in a study of OX40 agonist ivuxolimab in advanced cancers. Notes on the research overall: Ivuxolimab was an agonistic, fully human IgG2 monoclonal antibody directed against OX40 (CD134), a costimulatory receptor. Intravenous ivuxolimab was administered to patients every 2 weeks at six dose levels: 0.01, 0.1, 0.3, 1.5, 3 and 10 mg/kg. Among the roughly 50 dose-escalation patients, some 20 had hepatocellular carcinoma, 15 or so melanoma, 9 renal cell carcinoma and 9 head and neck cancer. The dose-escalation cohort was almost 85% male with a mean age of roughly 62 years, ranging from roughly 20 to 80. Patients were allowed to have had prior anti-PD-1, anti-PD-L1 or anti-CTLA-4 therapy, and 40% of the dose-escalation patients had previously received checkpoint inhibitors. Three dose-escalation patients achieved partial responses, one with hepatocellular carcinoma and two with cutaneous melanoma. Peripheral TCRbeta sequencing aimed to test whether ivuxolimab altered TCR sequence diversity and caused clonal T-cell expansion. The monotherapy dose-escalation portion (N of about 57 patients) of the phase I ivuxolimab trial is reported in the paper.

For sequencing of the TCRbeta CDR3 region, genomic DNA was extracted from the sorted cells. TCRbeta CDR3 regions were sequenced using the immunoSEQ Assay. As stored in TCRdb, this immuneACCESS dataset retains in-frame rearrangements with V and J assigned. A fraction of the clones does not appear; measured against another copy, unresolved V genes explain less than half of the discrepancy, and the remainder lacks a known reason. The sample table contains just over 60,000 clones; only one count was recorded for more than 90% of them. Approximately 0.62% of the sample goes to the ten largest clones. Of note for this clone: Its cognate antigen has yet to be identified. It has no much larger one-base neighbor in the sample; base qualities were not kept.

Points the paper makes about the study in general: After ivuxolimab, more expanded clones were found on average in CD8+ T cells than in CD4+ T cells. In partial responders in the 0.1-3.0 mg/kg groups, normalized peripheral clonal expansion was found to be among the lowest, especially among CD8+ T cells. At doses of 0.1 to 3.0 mg/kg, clonal expansion of both CD4+ and CD8+ blood T cells was observed from baseline to week 6. The antigen specificity of the peripheral T cells that underwent clonal expansion was not determined. Low levels of normalized T-cell clonal expansion were also seen in some patients who did not respond.

The trial excluded patients who had a history of autoimmune disease or were on systemic immunosuppression. Peripheral blood for TCR sequencing was drawn from every dose cohort at baseline, at cycle 4 day 1 and at cycle 7 day 1. Samples were obtained from an open-label, multicenter, first-in-human phase I dose-escalation trial of ivuxolimab. Adults with locally advanced or metastatic melanoma, renal cell, hepatocellular, or head and neck squamous cell carcinoma were enrolled in the trial. Before TCR sequencing, CD4+ T cells and CD8+ T cells from peripheral blood were sorted into separate populations. The germline V and J ends show losses of 5 bases and 8 bases respectively, and no gene match explains 10 bases of the junction. CDR1 and CDR2 are read off the germline V gene (reference sequence) as MNHEY and SMNVEV. The cysteine opens and the phenylalanine closes a CDR3 of 15 amino acids. Left in the record is the CDR3 DNA by itself, 45 bases read in frame from the first base.

The material sequenced was CD4+ or CD8+ T cells sorted from blood, taken in a trial of the OX40 agonist ivuxolimab. The sequence was obtained from an adult with an advanced solid tumor such as melanoma, head and neck, liver or kidney cancer. The sequence joins TRBV27 to TRBJ2-1; the junction holds 9 bases that match TRBD2. For the CDR3, the sequence is CASSEGAGGRYEQFF. The DNA is as follows: TGTGCCAGCAGTGAGGGGGCGGGGGGGCGGTATGAGCAGTTCTTC.